This entry lists 20 T cell receptor beta chains sequenced from one sample in a study of T cells in Graves' hyperthyroidism and ophthalmopathy. Template material for amplifying TCR beta CDR3 regions consisted of RNA transcripts. With the HTBI primer set, the TCR CDR3 went through a first round of RT-PCR. TCRdb reprocessed the multiplex PCR reads with MiXCR, giving one entry per CDR3 protein. Found here are around 500,000 distinct CDR3 sequences, about 15% of them singletons; the top ten hold approximately 14%. The sequenced sample consisted of blood. The source of these receptors is a woman in her 40s with Graves' hyperthyroidism.

This clonotype showed up many times. V is TRBV12-3 or TRBV12-4 and J is TRBJ1-4; perhaps TRBD1 as D (5 bases). The CDR3 is 13 amino acids. V dropped 6 bases and J dropped 5 bases, with 10 bases sitting between them. The CDR3 is CASRDSRNEKLFF. The CDR3 nucleotides read TGTGCCAGCAGAGACAGTAGAAATGAAAAACTGTTTTTT.

This clonotype was detected a few times. J is TRBJ2-7 and V is TRBV19; TRBD2 might be the D (5 bases). The CDR3 consists of 18 residues. Trimming stripped 1 base from V and 2 bases from J, with 21 bases between. Germline loops: CDR1 LNHDA, CDR2 SQIVND (reference sequence). The CDR3 protein is CASSIGERTLTRTYEQYF. CDR3 DNA: TGTGCCAGTAGTATAGGGGAGCGGACCCTCACGCGAACCTACGAGCAGTACTTC.

This clonotype has at least ten counts. The V call is TRBV12-3 or TRBV12-4, the J call TRBJ2-3; TRBD2 agrees at 9 bases. V gave up 6 bases and J gave up 5 bases; unmatched junction bases: 12. The CDR3 is made up of 16 amino acids. The DNA for the CDR3 is TGTGCCAGCAGGGGCGGGAGGGCCTTTTTAGTAGATACGCAGTATTTT. Translating it yields CASRGGRAFLVDTQYF.

In its sample, this clonotype was seen many times. V is TRBV28 and J is TRBJ1-2, with 7 nucleotides matching TRBD1. V lost 2 bases, J lost 4 bases, and 13 bases stayed unmatched. Germline CDR1 is MDHEN and CDR2 is SYDVKM. The length of the CDR3 is 17 residues. As DNA, the CDR3 is TGTGCCAGCAGTTTAGGTCTGGGACAGACATTATCCTATGGCTACACCTTC. It codes for CASSLGLGQTLSYGYTF.

In its sample, this clonotype was seen a few times. This chain links TRBV19 with TRBJ1-5; D may be TRBD1 (6 bases). Germline loops: CDR1 LNHDA, CDR2 SQIVND (reference sequence). V was shortened by 4 bases and J by 4 bases, with 11 bases between the two germline ends. The CDR3 contains 14 residues. CDR3 in DNA: TGTGCCAGTAGTACACAGGGAGGGAATCAGCCCCAGCATTTT. Its protein is CASSTQGGNQPQHF.

This clonotype was seen ten or more times. The V and J genes are TRBV4-1 and TRBJ1-5, with 7 positions matching TRBD1. After removal of 1 base from V and 0 bases from J, the junction contained 3 bases not matched to a gene. CDR1 is MGHRA and CDR2 is YSYEKL in the germline V gene. This CDR3 spans 16 amino acids. The CDR3 DNA is TGCGCCAGCAGCCAAGCCGGGACAGCTAGCAATCAGCCCCAGCATTTT. It translates to CASSQAGTASNQPQHF.

This clonotype has a handful of counts. The V gene is TRBV28, the J gene TRBJ1-5; 8 bases line up with TRBD1. Losses at the gene ends were 6 bases for V and 5 bases for J; bases not matched to a gene: 6. CDR3 size: 14 residues. Germline lookup yields CDR1 MDHEN and CDR2 SYDVKM. The CDR3 here is CASRRQGKHQPQHF. The CDR3 nucleotides are TGTGCCAGCAGAAGACAGGGGAAGCATCAGCCCCAGCATTTT. Full variable domain (outside the CDR3, taken from reference TRBV28 and TRBJ1-5): DVKVTQSSRYLVKRTGEKVFLECVQDMDHENMFWYRQDPGLGLRLIYFSYDVKMKEKGDIPEGYSVSREKKERFSLILESASTNQTSMYLCASRRQGKHQPQHFGDGTRLSIL.

About this clonotype: A much larger clone lies a single base off, so this may be a read error. The chain is built from TRBV5-1 and TRBJ2-7, with a possible D match to TRBD1 (6 bases). CDR1 and CDR2 (germline): SGHRS, YFSETQ. V dropped 0 bases and J dropped 3 bases, with 10 bases sitting between them. This CDR3 region has 14 residues. CDR3 residues: CASSLAQGIYEQYF. CDR3 nucleotide sequence: TGCGCCAGCAGCTTGGCCCAGGGGATCTACGAGCAGTACTTC.

This clonotype showed up many times. The chain links TRBV5-5 to TRBJ1-1; tentative D call: TRBD1 (5 bases). The CDR3 extends over 15 amino acids. CDR1 SGHKS and CDR2 YYEKEE come from the germline V gene (reference sequence). Trimming left V 2 bases short and J 6 bases short, with 17 bases between. The CDR3 DNA is TGTGCCAGCAGCTTCACCGGGGCAGGGCTACCTGAAGCTTTCTTT. Translation: CASSFTGAGLPEAFF.

The rearrangement uses TRBV14 and TRBJ1-1, with TRBD1 matching over 8 bases. The CDR3 runs to 17 residues. The junction had 18 bases not matched to a gene; V was cut back by 5 bases and J by 7 bases. From germline, CDR1 is SGHDN and CDR2 FVKESK. CDR3 amino acids: CASSFSGQGPSWGEAFF. The CDR3 coding sequence is TGTGCCAGCAGCTTCAGTGGACAGGGCCCCTCATGGGGTGAAGCTTTCTTT.

This clonotype turned up a few times. The chain links TRBV5-4 to TRBJ2-3; the D is unclear. Trimming shortened V by 0 bases and J by 5 bases, and 7 bases separated the two germline ends. Germline values: CDR1 SGHNT, CDR2 YYREEE (reference sequence). This CDR3 is built from 13 residues. The CDR3 coding sequence is TGTGCCAGCAGCTTGGTAGATCAAGATACGCAGTATTTT. Its protein product is CASSLVDQDTQYF.

Many counts were recorded for this clonotype. V and J are TRBV18 and TRBJ1-1; D may be TRBD1 (6 bases). This CDR3 spans 16 amino acids. The germline gives CDR1 KGHSH, CDR2 LQKENI. V gave up 3 bases and J gave up 0 bases, with 14 bases separating them. CDR3 sequence reads: CASSPGQHQMNTEAFF. Here the CDR3 DNA reads TGTGCCAGCTCACCCGGACAGCATCAAATGAACACTGAAGCTTTCTTT.

The chain combines TRBV7-9 with TRBJ2-1; D is perhaps TRBD1 (6 bases). Trimming removed 5 bases at V and 5 bases at J, with 16 bases between. This CDR3 is built from 15 residues. Germline values: CDR1 SEHNR, CDR2 FQNEAQ (reference sequence). CDR3 protein: CASSPVGGLDNEQFF. The CDR3 region has the DNA TGTGCCAGCAGCCCTGTTGGGGGCCTTGACAATGAGCAGTTCTTC.

This clonotype has more than one count but fewer than ten. In nucleotides, the CDR3 is TGCAGTGCTAGTCCGGGACAGGGGGTCAACGAGCAGTACTTC. Translation: CSASPGQGVNEQYF. This chain uses TRBV20-1 with TRBJ2-7; 11 bases line up with TRBD1. Germline assignment: CDR1 DFQATT and CDR2 SNEGSKA (reference sequence). The CDR3 loop spans 14 amino acids. After removal of 3 bases from V and 5 bases from J, the junction contained 6 bases not matched to a gene.

Many counts were recorded for this clonotype. The chain carries TRBV20-1 and TRBJ1-5, with a possible D match to TRBD1 (5 bases). The germline V gene encodes CDR1 DFQATT and CDR2 SNEGSKA (reference sequence). The V end was cut by 0 bases, the J end by 4 bases, with 13 bases between. There are 15 residues in the CDR3. This CDR3 is CSARDGTGANQPQHF. CDR3 DNA: TGCAGTGCTAGAGATGGCACAGGCGCTAATCAGCCCCAGCATTTT.

This clonotype was detected a few times. This rearrangement joins TRBV29-1 to TRBJ1-1, with 8 bases lining up with TRBD1. This CDR3 has 13 amino acids. Per the germline V gene, CDR1 is SQVTM and CDR2 is ANQGSEA. Germline trimming cut 7 bases from V and 0 bases from J; bases unmatched to any gene: 4. CDR3 protein: CSGLRGLNTEAFF. For the CDR3, the DNA is TGCAGCGGGCTCAGGGGGCTGAACACTGAAGCTTTCTTT.

This clonotype was seen repeatedly, ten times or more. This chain uses TRBV12-3 or TRBV12-4 with TRBJ2-7; no clear D gene. CDR3 size: 15 residues. Trimming took off 0 bases at V and 4 bases at J, with 13 bases between the two ends. The CDR3 bases are TGTGCCAGCAGTTTAGCGATAGACTGGGCGTACGAGCAGTACTTC. This codes for CASSLAIDWAYEQYF.

This clonotype was detected only once. The junction departs from the called germline gene at one end, perhaps through a read error. This chain uses TRBV11-1 with TRBJ2-1, with a possible D match to TRBD2 (5 bases). CDR1 is SGHAT and CDR2 is FQDESV in the germline V gene (reference sequence). This CDR3 is 16 amino acids long. In DNA, the CDR3 is TGCGCCAGCAGCCAAGGCGCGGGCCCCGGCAGCAATGAGCAGTTCTTC. Translated: CASSQGAGPGSNEQFF.

The chain employs TRBV19 and TRBJ2-1, with D uncertain. CDR1 is LNHDA, CDR2 SQIVND, per germline (reference sequence). CDR3 length: 13 residues. The V gene lost 3 bases and the J gene lost 3 bases, with 6 bases spanning the gap. CDR3 in amino acids: CASSMAGYNEQFF. The CDR3 region has the DNA TGTGCCAGTAGTATGGCCGGCTACAATGAGCAGTTCTTC.

In its sample, this clonotype was seen a few times. The chain links TRBV7-6 to TRBJ2-7; no firm D call. The germline V gene encodes CDR1 SGHVS and CDR2 FNYEAQ. V was trimmed by 0 bases and J by 6 bases, leaving 9 bases between them. CDR3 length equals 13 residues. The CDR3 sequence is CASSLAYPLEQYF. As DNA, the CDR3 is TGTGCCAGCAGCTTAGCGTACCCTCTCGAGCAGTACTTC.